This T cell receptor (beta chain) originates from a study of CD8 T cells in Susac syndrome. The V gene end was trimmed by 3 bases and the J gene end by 9 bases; junction bases not matched to a gene: 8. Germline CDR1 and CDR2: SGHRS and YFSETQ. This CDR3 region has 16 residues. Reverse transcription of about 0.45 to 1 ug RNA was carried out with random hexamers. TCRdb used MiXCR to reprocess the immunoSEQ multiplex PCR reads, holding one entry per CDR3 protein. The table records over 100,000 distinct CDR3 sequences, 90% to 96% of them present only once. The chain uses TRBV5-1 and TRBJ2-1; 14 positions match TRBD2. The clonotype comes from a human donor in good health. The sample was CD4+ T cells from PBMCs. The CDR3 region has the DNA TGCGCCAGCAGCTGGGGGGGACTAGCGGGAGAACCTGAGCAGTTCTTC. Protein product: CASSWGGLAGEPEQFF.